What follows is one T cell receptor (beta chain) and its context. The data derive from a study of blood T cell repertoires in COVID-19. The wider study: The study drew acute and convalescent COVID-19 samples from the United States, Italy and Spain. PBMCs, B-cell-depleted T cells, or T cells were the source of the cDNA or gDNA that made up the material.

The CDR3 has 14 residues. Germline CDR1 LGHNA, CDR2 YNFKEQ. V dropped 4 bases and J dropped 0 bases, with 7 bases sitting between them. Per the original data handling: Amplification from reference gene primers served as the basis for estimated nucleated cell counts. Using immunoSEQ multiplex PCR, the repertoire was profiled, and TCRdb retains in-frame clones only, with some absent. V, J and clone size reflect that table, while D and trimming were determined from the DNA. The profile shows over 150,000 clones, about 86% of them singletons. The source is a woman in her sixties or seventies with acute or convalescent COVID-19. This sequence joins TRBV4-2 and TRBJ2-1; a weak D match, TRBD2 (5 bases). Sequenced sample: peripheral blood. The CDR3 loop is CASSPGSSYNEQFF. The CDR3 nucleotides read TGTGCCAGCAGCCCGGGGAGCTCCTACAATGAGCAGTTCTTC.